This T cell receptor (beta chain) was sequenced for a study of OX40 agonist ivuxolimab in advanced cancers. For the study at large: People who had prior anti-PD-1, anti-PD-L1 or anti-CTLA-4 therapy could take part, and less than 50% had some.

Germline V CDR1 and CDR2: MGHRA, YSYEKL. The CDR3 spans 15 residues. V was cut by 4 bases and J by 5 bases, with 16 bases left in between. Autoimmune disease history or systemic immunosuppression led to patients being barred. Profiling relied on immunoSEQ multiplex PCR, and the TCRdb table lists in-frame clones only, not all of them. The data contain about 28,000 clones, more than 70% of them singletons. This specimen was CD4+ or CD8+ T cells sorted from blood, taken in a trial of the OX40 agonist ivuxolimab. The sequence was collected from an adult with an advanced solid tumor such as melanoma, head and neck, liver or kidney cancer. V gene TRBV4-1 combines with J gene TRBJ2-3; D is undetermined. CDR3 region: CASSLIPRAQDTQYF. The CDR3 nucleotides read TGCGCCAGCAGCCTAATACCAAGGGCCCAAGATACGCAGTATTTT.